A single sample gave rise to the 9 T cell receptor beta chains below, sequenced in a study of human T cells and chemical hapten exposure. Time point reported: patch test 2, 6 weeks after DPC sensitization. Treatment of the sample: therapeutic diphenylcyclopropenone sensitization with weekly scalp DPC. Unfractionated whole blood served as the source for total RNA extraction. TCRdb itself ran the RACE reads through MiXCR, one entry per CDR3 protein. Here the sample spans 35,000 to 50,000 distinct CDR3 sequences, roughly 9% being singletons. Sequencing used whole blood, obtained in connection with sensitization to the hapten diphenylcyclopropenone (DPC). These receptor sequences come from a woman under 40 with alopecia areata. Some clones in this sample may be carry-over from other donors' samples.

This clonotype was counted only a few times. CDR3 sequence: CASSLVAVSTDTQYF. The CDR3 DNA is TGTGCCAGCAGCTTAGTGGCAGTAAGCACAGATACGCAGTATTTT. V and J are TRBV7-2 and TRBJ2-3; D remains ambiguous. The CDR3 sequence is 15 residues long. Germline V gene lookup returns CDR1 SGHTA and CDR2 FQGNSA. V was shortened by 1 base and J by 0 bases, with 8 bases between the two germline ends.

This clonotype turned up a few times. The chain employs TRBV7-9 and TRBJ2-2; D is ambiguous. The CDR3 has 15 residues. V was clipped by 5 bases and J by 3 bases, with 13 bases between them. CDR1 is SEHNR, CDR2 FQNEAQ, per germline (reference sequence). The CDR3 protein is CASSLTQTDTGELFF. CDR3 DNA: TGTGCCAGCAGCCTCACACAGACCGACACCGGGGAGCTGTTTTTT.

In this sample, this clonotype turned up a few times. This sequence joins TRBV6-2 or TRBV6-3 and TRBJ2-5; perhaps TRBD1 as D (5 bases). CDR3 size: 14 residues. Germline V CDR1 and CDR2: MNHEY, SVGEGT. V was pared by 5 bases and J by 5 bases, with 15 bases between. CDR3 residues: CASSQSSTAETQYF. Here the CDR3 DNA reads TGTGCCAGCAGTCAATCCTCGACAGCTGAGACCCAGTACTTC.

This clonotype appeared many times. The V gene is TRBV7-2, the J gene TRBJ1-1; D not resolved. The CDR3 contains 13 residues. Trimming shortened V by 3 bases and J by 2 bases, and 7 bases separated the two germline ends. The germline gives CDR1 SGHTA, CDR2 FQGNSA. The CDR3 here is CASSFGLNTEAFF. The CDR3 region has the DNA TGTGCCAGCAGCTTTGGGCTAAACACTGAAGCTTTCTTT.

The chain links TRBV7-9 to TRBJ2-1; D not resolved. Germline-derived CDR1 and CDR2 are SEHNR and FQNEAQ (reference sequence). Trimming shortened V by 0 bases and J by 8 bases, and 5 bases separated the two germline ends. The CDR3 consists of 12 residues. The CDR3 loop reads CASSLAEDEQFF. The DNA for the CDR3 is TGTGCCAGCAGCTTAGCCGAGGATGAGCAGTTCTTC.

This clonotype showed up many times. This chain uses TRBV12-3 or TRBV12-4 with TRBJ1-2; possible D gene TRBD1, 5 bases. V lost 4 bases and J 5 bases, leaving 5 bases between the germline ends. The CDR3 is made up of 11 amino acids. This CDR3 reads CASSSGYGYTF. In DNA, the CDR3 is TGTGCCAGCAGTTCAGGGTATGGCTACACCTTC.

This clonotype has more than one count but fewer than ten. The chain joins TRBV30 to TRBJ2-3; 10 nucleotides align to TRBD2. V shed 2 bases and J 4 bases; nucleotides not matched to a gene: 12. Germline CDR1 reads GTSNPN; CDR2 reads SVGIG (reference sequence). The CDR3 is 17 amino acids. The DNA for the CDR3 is TGTGCCTGGAGTAACGAGCGGGGGGGCTCCGGGCCAGATACGCAGTATTTT. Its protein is CAWSNERGGSGPDTQYF.

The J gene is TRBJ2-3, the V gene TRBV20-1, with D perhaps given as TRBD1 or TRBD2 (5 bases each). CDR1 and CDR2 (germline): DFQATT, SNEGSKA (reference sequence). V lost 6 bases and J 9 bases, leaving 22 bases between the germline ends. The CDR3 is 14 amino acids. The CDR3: CSAPDKARGDTQYF. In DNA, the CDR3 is TGCAGTGCCCCCGACAAGGCCCGAGGGGACACGCAGTATTTT.

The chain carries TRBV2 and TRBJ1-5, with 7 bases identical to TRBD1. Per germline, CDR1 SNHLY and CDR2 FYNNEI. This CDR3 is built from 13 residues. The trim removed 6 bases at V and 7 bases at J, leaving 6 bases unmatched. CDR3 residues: CASRAGQQQPQHF. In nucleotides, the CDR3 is TGTGCCAGCAGGGCGGGACAGCAACAGCCCCAGCATTTT.